This TCR beta chain comes out of a study of Tregs in tolerant kidney transplant recipients. The CDR3 has 16 residues. Germline CDR1 LNHDA, CDR2 SQIVND (reference sequence). V dropped 5 bases and J dropped 9; count of bases not matched to a gene: 9. Unstimulated regulatory T cells (CD4+CD25+CD127-), CD4+CD25- non-regulatory cells, CD4 and CD8 cells were FACS-sorted from thawed PBMCs. Sequencing was performed with immunoSEQ multiplex PCR; in TCRdb, only in-frame clones are kept and a portion is missing. This table has about 240,000 clones, about 80% appearing once. Of note for this clone: No antigen is known for it.

Study conclusions and caveats: Findings come from small patient numbers and require larger validation. No direct test of biological reproducibility was done here. The most relevant donor-specific Treg TCRbeta repertoire apparently came from expansion with activated donor B cells.

This receptor was identified in a human donor in good health. This chain connects TRBV19 to TRBJ2-1; 14 bases are shared with TRBD2. The specimen sequenced was CD4+ T cells from blood. The CDR3 sequence is CASSSRGLAGASEQFF. The CDR3 nucleotides read TGTGCCAGTAGTTCAAGGGGACTAGCGGGAGCTAGTGAGCAGTTCTTC.